The 2 T cell receptor beta chains given below trace back to one sample, sequenced in a study of response to subunit inactivated influenza vaccine. TCRdb re-called the RT-PCR reads through MiXCR, storing one row per CDR3 protein. Among some 540,000 distinct CDR3 sequences, roughly 25% were seen once, and the ten largest hold approximately 3%. These data were also filed under a second study, of T cells expressing NK-cell markers. That source reports: The TCR beta cDNA came from 5'RACE template switching with UMIs.

Material: CD4+ T cells sorted from PBMCs, obtained 12 days after vaccination. These receptors were collected from a man in his forties or fifties who received an inactivated influenza vaccine.

The chain employs TRBV2 and TRBJ2-3; 11 nucleotides agree with TRBD2. CDR1 is SNHLY and CDR2 is FYNNEI in the germline V gene. V gave up 8 bases and J gave up 8 bases; unmatched junction bases: 6. The CDR3 consists of 13 residues. The DNA for the CDR3 is TGTGCCAGCGGGACTAGCGGAACACCTACGCAGTATTTT. It codes for CASGTSGTPTQYF.

In its sample, this clonotype was seen once. The chain combines TRBV10-1 with TRBJ2-1; no reliable D call. CDR1 WNHNN and CDR2 SYGVQD come from the germline V gene (reference sequence). The CDR3 sequence is 14 residues long. The V and J ends lost 5 bases and 5 bases respectively, with 13 bases between them. The CDR3 DNA reads as TGCGCCAGCAGTCCGTTGGGCCCGGACAATGAGCAGTTCTTC. Protein product: CASSPLGPDNEQFF.